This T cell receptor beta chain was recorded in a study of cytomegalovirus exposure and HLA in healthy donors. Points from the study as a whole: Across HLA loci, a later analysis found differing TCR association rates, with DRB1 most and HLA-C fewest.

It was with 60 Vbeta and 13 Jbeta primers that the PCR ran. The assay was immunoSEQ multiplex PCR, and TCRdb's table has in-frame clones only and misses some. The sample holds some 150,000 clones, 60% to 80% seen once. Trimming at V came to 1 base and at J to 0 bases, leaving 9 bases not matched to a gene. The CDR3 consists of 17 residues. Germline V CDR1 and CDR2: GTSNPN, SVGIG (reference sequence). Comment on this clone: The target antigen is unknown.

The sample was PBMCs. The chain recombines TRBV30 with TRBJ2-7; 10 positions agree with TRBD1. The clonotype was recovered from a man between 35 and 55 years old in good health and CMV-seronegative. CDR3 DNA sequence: TGTGCCTGGAGTGGGGACAGGGGTATCTTTAGCTCCTACGAGCAGTACTTC. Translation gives CAWSGDRGIFSSYEQYF. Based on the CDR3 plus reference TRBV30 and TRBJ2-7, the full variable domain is SQTIHQWPATLVQPVGSPLSLECTVEGTSNPNLYWYRQAAGRGLQLLFYSVGIGQISSEVPQNLSASRPQDRQFILSSKKLLLSDSGFYLCAWSGDRGIFSSYEQYFGPGTRLTVT.